A selection of T cell receptor beta chains follows, all from one sample in a study of OX40 agonist ivuxolimab in advanced cancers. Measured with immunoSEQ multiplex PCR; TCRdb has only the in-frame clones, and not every one. The table lists 40,000 to 45,000 clones, 86% of them singletons. The specimen comprised CD4+ or CD8+ T cells sorted from blood, sampled in a trial of the OX40 agonist ivuxolimab. All receptors come from an adult with an advanced solid tumor such as melanoma, head and neck, liver or kidney cancer. Each CDR3 is given with its conserved first and last residue. D genes are given only for firm matches. Clone size is shown for a subset of rows, as once, few, many or a class of expanded clone.

TRBD1	TRBV27	NA	TRBJ1-2	TGTGCCAGCAGCCCTTGGGACAGGGAGACGGGAGGCTACACCTTC	CASSPWDRETGGYTF
TRBD1	TRBV6-6	NA	TRBJ1-2	TGTGCCAGCAGTTACTGGACAGGGTTTGGCTACACCTTC	CASSYWTGFGYTF
NA	TRBV19	NA	TRBJ1-1	TGTGCCAGTAGTATTTGGGGGAACACTGAAGCTTTCTTT	CASSIWGNTEAFF
TRBD1	TRBV7-2	NA	TRBJ2-5	TGTGCCAGCACCCCCCCTAGGGGGCCCCAAGAGACCCAGTACTTC	CASTPPRGPQETQYF
NA	TRBV6-5	NA	TRBJ2-3	TGTGCCAGCAGTTCCCCCCCAGGGGAAACAGATACGCAGTATTTT	CASSSPPGETDTQYF
NA	TRBV9	few	TRBJ2-3	TGTGCCAGCAGCGTAGCGGCGACGGATACGCAGTATTTT	CASSVAATDTQYF
NA	TRBV9	NA	TRBJ2-7	TGTGCCAGCAGCCCCTCCGGGTTTCTCTCCTACGAGCAGTACTTC	CASSPSGFLSYEQYF
NA	TRBV15	NA	TRBJ1-1	TGTGCCACCTCTTCGGGGGGGACTGAAGCTTTCTTT	CATSSGGTEAFF
NA	TRBV4-3	NA	TRBJ2-2	TGCGCCAGCAGCCAAGATCACGAGGACAAGAACACCGGGGAGCTGTTTTTT	CASSQDHEDKNTGELFF
NA	TRBV5-1	NA	TRBJ2-5	TGCGCCAGCAGCTTCACAGGGTCCCAGGAGACCCAGTACTTC	CASSFTGSQETQYF
NA	TRBV27	NA	TRBJ1-5	TGTGCCAGCAGTTTAATAGGGGCTTTTGGTCAGCCCCAGCATTTT	CASSLIGAFGQPQHF
NA	TRBV6-4	NA	TRBJ1-1	TGTGCCAGCAGTGAGAAGGAGAACACTGAAGCTTTCTTT	CASSEKENTEAFF
NA	TRBV5-6	NA	TRBJ1-1	TGTGCCAGCAGCTTGGTGGGCAGCATGAACACTGAAGCTTTCTTT	CASSLVGSMNTEAFF
NA	TRBV4-3	NA	TRBJ2-1	TGCGCCAGCAGCCAAGGGGGGTATGAGCAGTTCTTC	CASSQGGYEQFF
NA	TRBV19	NA	TRBJ2-4	TGTGCCAGTAGTATAGGGGGGTGGACCGACCCCGCCAAAAACATTCAGTACTTC	CASSIGGWTDPAKNIQYF
TRBD1	TRBV6-6	NA	TRBJ1-1	TGTGCCAGCACCGGGGACAGGAGGAACACTGAAGCTTTCTTT	CASTGDRRNTEAFF
TRBD1	TRBV9	NA	TRBJ2-5	TGTGCCAGCAGCGTGACGGACAGGGGACTCGAGACCCAGTACTTC	CASSVTDRGLETQYF
NA	TRBV5-4	once	TRBJ1-2	TGTGCCACTTTCTTCGGTGGGGGCTTAAAGGGCTACACCTTC	CATFFGGGLKGYTF
NA	TRBV2	NA	TRBJ2-2	TGTGCCAGCAGTGATCCAGGAGGTATCACCGGGGAGCTGTTTTTT	CASSDPGGITGELFF
TRBD2	TRBV10-3	NA	TRBJ2-2	TGTGCCACTAAAATTGGGGGACTAGCTTACGCCGGGGAGCTGTTTTTT	CATKIGGLAYAGELFF
TRBD2	TRBV19	NA	TRBJ2-3	TGTGCCAGTAGTACCTTTGAACGGGGGGAATGGGATACGCAGTATTTT	CASSTFERGEWDTQYF
NA	TRBV13	NA	TRBJ1-2	TGTGCCAGCAGCCCGCCGGGGGGGGGCGATGGCTACACCTTC	CASSPPGGGDGYTF
NA	TRBV11-2	NA	TRBJ1-1	TGTGCCAGCAGCTTAGGGGCGAACACTGAAGCTTTCTTT	CASSLGANTEAFF
NA	TRBV2	NA	TRBJ2-6	TGTGCCAGCAGTGCAGGAGTTGGGGCCAACGTCCTGACTTTC	CASSAGVGANVLTF
NA	TRBV28	NA	TRBJ1-1	TGTGCCAGCAGTTTTTCTCTTGAAGCTTTCTTT	CASSFSLEAFF
NA	TRBV7-8	NA	TRBJ2-7	TGTGCCAGCAGCTTAGACGGGAGAACCTACGACGAGCAGTACTTC	CASSLDGRTYDEQYF
NA	TRBV19	once	TRBJ2-4	TGTGCCAGTAGTATTCACAGTGGGGCAGCCAAAAACATTCAGTACTTC	CASSIHSGAAKNIQYF
TRBD1	TRBV7-6	NA	TRBJ1-1	TGTGCCAGCAGCTCGGCGACAGGGATTGACACTGAAGCTTTCTTT	CASSSATGIDTEAFF
NA	TRBV5-1	medium-sized	TRBJ2-7	TGCGCCAGCAGACAGGAGGCCTACGAGCAGTACTTC	CASRQEAYEQYF